These T cell receptor beta chains were read from a single sample in a study of cytomegalovirus exposure and HLA in healthy donors. Sequencing used immunoSEQ multiplex PCR; TCRdb keeps in-frame clones, though not all of them. The data hold tens of thousands of clones, with around 96% observed a single time. The sequenced sample consisted of PBMCs. The receptors were gathered from a man aged 18 to 29 in good health and CMV-seronegative. Each CDR3 is given with its conserved first and last residue. The D gene is left open where the match is weak. Where a row states a size, it is once, few, many or the class of an expanded clone; other rows omit it.

j_call d_call v_call clone_size cdr3_nt cdr3_aa
TRBJ2-7 TRBD2 TRBV7-9 NA TGTGCCAGCAGCTTAGCTAGCGGGAGGGTATCCGAGCAGTACTTC CASSLASGRVSEQYF
TRBJ1-4 TRBD1 TRBV7-2 NA TGTGCCAGCAGCCCGAGGACAGGGGAGGAAAAACTGTTTTTT CASSPRTGEEKLFF
TRBJ2-7 TRBD1 TRBV7-3 NA TGTGCCAGCAGCTTGGGACAGGGGGCCCCGTACTTC CASSLGQGAPYF
TRBJ1-5 NA TRBV15 NA TGTGCCACCGGCGGATGGCCCCCTATTACTCAGCCCCAGCATTTT CATGGWPPITQPQHF
TRBJ2-1 NA TRBV9 NA TGTGCCAGCAGCGTATCTACTAGCAATGAGCAGTTCTTC CASSVSTSNEQFF
TRBJ2-5 NA TRBV30 NA TGTGCCTGGAGTACAGGGTTAGGTGGTAACCAAGAGACCCAGTACTTC CAWSTGLGGNQETQYF
TRBJ2-7 TRBD2 TRBV27 NA TGTGCCAGCAGTTCTCACGGACTAGTGCGCGAGCAGTACTTC CASSSHGLVREQYF
TRBJ2-7 TRBD1 TRBV28 NA TGTGCCAGCAGTTTATCAGCAAGACGACAGGGCTACGAGCAGTACTTC CASSLSARRQGYEQYF
TRBJ1-2 TRBD1 TRBV30 NA TGTGCCTGGAGTGACGGGACAGCTTATGGCTACACCTTC CAWSDGTAYGYTF
TRBJ2-1 TRBD2 TRBV27 NA TGTGCCAGCAGTTCACCGGGAATCGGGACTAGCGGCTACAATGAGCAGTTCTTC CASSSPGIGTSGYNEQFF
TRBJ2-2 NA TRBV7-9 NA TGTGCCAGCAGCTTAGGGCCTGGGGAGCTGTTTTTT CASSLGPGELFF
TRBJ1-1 TRBD1 TRBV28 NA TGTGCCGCAACAGGGGTGTTCACTGAAGCTTTCTTT CAATGVFTEAFF
TRBJ1-6 TRBD1 TRBV5-1 NA TGCGCCAGCAGCCCCACAGGGGGGGATAATTCACCCCTCCACTTT CASSPTGGDNSPLHF
TRBJ2-5 NA TRBV10-2 NA TGCGCCAGCAGCTCGGCGGTAGAGACCCAGTACTTC CASSSAVETQYF
TRBJ2-3 TRBD1 TRBV5-5 NA TGTGCCAGCACCTCAACAGGGGGGCCCACAGATACGCAGTATTTT CASTSTGGPTDTQYF
TRBJ1-1 NA TRBV18 NA TGTGCCAGCTCACAGGAGGGACCGAATTACACTGAAGCTTTCTTT CASSQEGPNYTEAFF
TRBJ2-5 TRBD1 TRBV27 NA TGTGCCAGCAGTTGGGGGGCCGGACAGGGGACTCCAGAGACCCAGTACTTC CASSWGAGQGTPETQYF
TRBJ2-1 TRBD2 TRBV7-2 NA TGTGCCAGCAGCTTAGTAGCGGGAGGAAGTAATGAGCAGTTCTTC CASSLVAGGSNEQFF
TRBJ2-1 TRBD2 TRBV10-3 NA TGTGCCATCAGTGGGACTAGCGGGGGGTACAATGAGCAGTTCTTC CAISGTSGGYNEQFF
TRBJ2-3 NA TRBV29-1 once TGCAGCGTTGAAGGCGGGGCACCTAGCACAGATACGCAGTATTTT CSVEGGAPSTDTQYF
TRBJ2-3 NA TRBV19 NA TGTGCCAGTATTGGACCCTCGGGAACAGATACGCAGTATTTT CASIGPSGTDTQYF
TRBJ2-3 TRBD1 TRBV9 NA TGTGCCAGCAGCGTAGTGGCAGGGGGCAGCACAGATACGCAGTATTTT CASSVVAGGSTDTQYF
TRBJ1-5 NA TRBV11-2 NA TGTGCCAGCAGCTCTTCAGGGTTTAATCAGCCCCAGCATTTT CASSSSGFNQPQHF
TRBJ1-2 NA TRBV19 NA TGTGCCAGTAGTATCGGGGGGCCCGGGTATGGCTACACCTTC CASSIGGPGYGYTF
TRBJ2-2 TRBD2 TRBV13 NA TGTGCCAGCAGCGGAATAAGAACTAGCGTCACCGGGGAGCTGTTTTTT CASSGIRTSVTGELFF
TRBJ2-5 NA TRBV5-1 NA TGCGCCAGCAGCTTGGCGGGGAGGGAGACCCAGTACTTC CASSLAGRETQYF
TRBJ2-1 TRBD2 TRBV18 NA TGTGCCAGCTCACCGGGACTAGCGGGGGGGACCTTCTACAATGAGCAGTTCTTC CASSPGLAGGTFYNEQFF
TRBJ2-2 TRBD2 TRBV7-2 NA TGTGCCAGCAGCTTACGCGGGAGAAAGACCGGGGAGCTGTTTTTT CASSLRGRKTGELFF
TRBJ1-3 TRBD1 TRBV5-1 NA TGCGCCAGCAGCCCCGGACAGGGAAGGCCTGGAAACACCATATATTTT CASSPGQGRPGNTIYF
TRBJ2-3 NA TRBV6-5 NA TGTGCCAGCAGTTACTCGTCTAGCTGGTATACGCAGTATTTT CASSYSSSWYTQYF
TRBJ1-5 TRBD1 TRBV19 once TGTGCCAGTAGTATCACAGGGGGCCCCAATCAGCCCCAGCATTTT CASSITGGPNQPQHF
TRBJ2-1 NA TRBV2 NA TGTGCCAGCAGTGATTCGTACAATGAGCAGTTCTTC CASSDSYNEQFF
TRBJ1-4 NA TRBV29-1 NA TGCAGCGTTGCGGGAAGAGGTGAAAAACTGTTTTTT CSVAGRGEKLFF
TRBJ1-1 TRBD1 TRBV19 NA TGTGCCAGTACCCTACTTTCGGACAGGGTGGGAACTGAAGCTTTCTTT CASTLLSDRVGTEAFF
TRBJ2-7 NA TRBV7-2 NA TGTGCCAGCAGCTTAGTTGGAGTCCGTGCGAGGGAGCAGTACTTC CASSLVGVRAREQYF
TRBJ2-7 TRBD2 TRBV18 NA TGTGCCAGCTCATCGGCTAGCGGGAGGGACGAGCAGTACTTC CASSSASGRDEQYF
TRBJ2-5 TRBD1 TRBV5-1 NA TGCGCCAGCTGTCGAACAGGGGGCTACCAAGAGACCCAGTACTTC CASCRTGGYQETQYF
TRBJ1-1 TRBD1 TRBV15 NA TGTGCCAGCAAACAGGGGCTCCACACTGAAGCTTTCTTT CASKQGLHTEAFF
TRBJ1-4 NA TRBV9 NA TGTGCCAGCAGCCCGGGAGACAGTTACTGGAGCGCGACAACTAATGAAAAACTGTTTTTT CASSPGDSYWSATTNEKLFF
TRBJ2-1 TRBD1 TRBV20-1 NA TGCAGTGCTAGACCCAGTGACAGGGTGTTCTTC CSARPSDRVFF